The sequence of this T cell receptor (beta chain) was determined in a study of control samples from healthy donors and cancer patients. The CDR3 has 18 amino acids. Germline lookup yields CDR1 LGHDT and CDR2 YNNKEL (reference sequence). V lost 5 bases, J lost 0 bases, and 20 bases lay in between. Clones were read by immunoSEQ multiplex PCR, and TCRdb kept only the in-frame ones, dropping some. The repertoire has tens of thousands of clones, less than 85% of them found once; the top ten carry about 45%. The chain carries TRBV3-1 (or the pseudogene TRBV3-2) and TRBJ1-5; D is unclear. This clonotype was obtained from a man in his 60s in good health. Sequenced sample: blood. The CDR3 DNA reads TGTGCCAGCAGCATATGCTATGTCGGGGAGGCTAGCAATCAGCCCCAGCATTTT. Its translation: CASSICYVGEASNQPQHF.